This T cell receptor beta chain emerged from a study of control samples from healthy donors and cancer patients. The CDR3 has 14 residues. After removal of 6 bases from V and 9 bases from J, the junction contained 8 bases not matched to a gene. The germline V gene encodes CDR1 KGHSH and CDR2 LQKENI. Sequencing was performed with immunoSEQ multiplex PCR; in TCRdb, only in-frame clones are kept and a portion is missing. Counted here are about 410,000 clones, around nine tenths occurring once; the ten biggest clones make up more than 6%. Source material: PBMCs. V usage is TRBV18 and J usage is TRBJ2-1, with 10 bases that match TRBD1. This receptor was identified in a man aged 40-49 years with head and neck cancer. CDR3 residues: CASSSDGQGVEQFF. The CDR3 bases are TGTGCCAGCTCCTCTGACGGACAGGGGGTTGAGCAGTTCTTC. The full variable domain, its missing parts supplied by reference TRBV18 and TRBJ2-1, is NAGVMQNPRHLVRRRGQEARLRCSPMKGHSHVYWYRQLPEEGLKFMVYLQKENIIDESGMPKERFSAEFPKEGPSILRIQQVVRGDSAAYFCASSSDGQGVEQFFGPGTRLTVL.